Listed below are T cell receptor beta chains from one sample, sequenced in a study of control samples from healthy donors and cancer patients. TCRdb keeps only in-frame clones here, not all; method: immunoSEQ multiplex PCR. Seen here are under 55,000 clones, 85% to 95% observed once, and the top ten hold 22%. Input material: PBMCs. The receptors originated from a woman aged 40 to 50 with head and neck cancer. Both conserved end residues are part of each CDR3. The D gene is left open where the match is weak. For some rows the clone size is stated as once, few or many, or as a class when expanded; others skip it.

size	D	V	J	CDR3	DNA
few	.	TRBV7-9	TRBJ1-5	CASSLGGREQPQHF	TGTGCCAGCAGCCTGGGGGGCAGGGAACAGCCCCAGCATTTT
.	TRBD2	TRBV18	TRBJ2-1	CASSPLQTGGFYEQFF	TGTGCCAGCTCACCACTTCAGACGGGGGGGTTCTATGAGCAGTTCTTC
few	.	TRBV19	TRBJ1-6	CASSIDGRRGDSPLHF	TGTGCCAGTAGTATAGACGGACGGCGGGGGGATTCACCCCTCCACTTT
once	TRBD2	TRBV5-6	TRBJ2-1	CASTPLAGPVDEQFF	TGTGCCAGCACCCCTCTAGCGGGCCCTGTAGATGAGCAGTTCTTC
.	TRBD1	TRBV5-1	TRBJ1-3	CASSLEQGAQGNTIYF	TGCGCCAGCAGCTTGGAGCAGGGGGCGCAAGGAAACACCATATATTTT
.	.	TRBV14	TRBJ2-5	CASSPWGSTGRMKTQYF	TGTGCCAGCAGCCCCTGGGGAAGCACAGGGAGGATGAAGACCCAGTACTTC
.	.	TRBV11-2	TRBJ1-4	CASSLDWSGSKLFF	TGTGCCAGCAGCTTAGATTGGAGTGGAAGTAAACTGTTTTTT
.	.	TRBV18	TRBJ1-6	CASSPQRLDNSPLHF	TGTGCCAGCTCACCACAAAGGCTCGACAATTCACCCCTCCACTTT
.	.	TRBV19	TRBJ2-7	CATGVGLDEQYF	TGTGCCACGGGGGTAGGGTTGGACGAGCAGTACTTC
.	.	TRBV3-1/TRBV3-2	TRBJ1-2	CASSQGIVGNYGYTF	TGTGCCAGCAGCCAAGGAATTGTCGGGAACTATGGCTACACCTTC
.	TRBD1	TRBV30	TRBJ1-2	CAWSHNRGDRGYTF	TGTGCCTGGAGCCACAATCGGGGGGACAGGGGCTACACCTTC
once	TRBD1	TRBV11-2	TRBJ2-3	CASSLTGGSTDTQYF	TGTGCCAGCAGCTTAACAGGGGGGAGCACAGATACGCAGTATTTT
.	.	TRBV6-5	TRBJ2-7	CASSSGRNYEQYF	TGTGCCAGCAGCTCGGGACGGAACTACGAGCAGTACTTC
.	.	TRBV7-3	TRBJ1-1	CASSPDPGNTEAFF	TGTGCCAGCAGCCCAGATCCGGGGAACACTGAAGCTTTCTTT
.	.	TRBV6-5	TRBJ1-1	CASSRGVSNTEAFF	TGTGCCAGCAGCCGAGGGGTCTCGAACACTGAAGCTTTTTTT
.	.	TRBV2	TRBJ1-2	CASPDRVNYGYTF	TGTGCCAGCCCGGACAGAGTCAACTATGGCTACACCTTC
once	.	TRBV27	TRBJ1-2	CASSRGQNFNYGYTF	TGTGCCAGCAGCCGGGGACAAAACTTTAACTATGGCTACACCTTC
.	TRBD1	TRBV27	TRBJ1-2	CASSKTGTGGRYGYTF	TGTGCCAGCAGTAAGACCGGGACAGGGGGCCGGTATGGCTACACCTTC
.	TRBD1	TRBV27	TRBJ1-4	CASSLGQANEKLFF	TGTGCCAGCAGTTTGGGACAGGCTAATGAAAAACTGTTTTTT
once	.	TRBV1	TRBJ1-4	CTSTTYLQPANEKLFF	TGCACCAGTACCACTTACCTCCAGCCCGCTAATGAAAAACTGTTTTTT
.	TRBD2	TRBV18	TRBJ2-7	CASSPRFAGATSYEQYF	TGTGCCAGCTCACCACGATTCGCGGGAGCTACTTCCTACGAGCAGTACTTC
.	.	TRBV7-9	TRBJ1-2	CASSNQGPLGYTF	TGTGCCAGCAGCAACCAGGGTCCGCTTGGCTACACCTTC
.	TRBD1	TRBV11-2	TRBJ2-1	CASSLAPGTGKGYNEQFF	TGTGCCAGCAGCTTAGCCCCCGGGACAGGGAAAGGCTACAATGAGCAGTTCTTC
.	.	TRBV9	TRBJ1-2	CASSSTRGRDGYTF	TGTGCCAGCAGCTCCACCCGGGGGCGGGATGGCTACACCTTC
.	.	TRBV19	TRBJ2-2	CASSPGRFGELFF	TGTGCCAGTAGCCCCGGGCGCTTCGGGGAGCTGTTTTTT
.	.	TRBV11-2	TRBJ2-3	CASSLAFTQATDTQYF	TGTGCCAGCAGCTTAGCCTTTACTCAAGCCACAGATACGCAGTATTTT
.	.	TRBV4-1	TRBJ2-7	CASSQVIQIGSTGWDEQYF	TGCGCCAGCAGCCAAGTAATACAGATAGGAAGTACAGGGTGGGATGAGCAGTACTTC
once	.	TRBV6-5	TRBJ1-1	CASSYDGGTEAFF	TGTGCCAGCAGTTACGATGGAGGAACTGAAGCTTTCTTT
.	.	TRBV30	TRBJ1-3	CAWSQVSGNTIYF	TGTGCCTGGAGTCAAGTGTCTGGAAACACCATATATTTT
.	TRBD1	TRBV29-1	TRBJ2-2	CSVEEDRIPTGELFF	TGCAGCGTCGAGGAGGACAGGATTCCCACCGGGGAGCTGTTTTTT
.	.	TRBV5-1	TRBJ2-1	CASSLGGAGVYNEQFF	TGCGCCAGCAGCTTGGGCGGGGCCGGAGTCTACAATGAGCAGTTCTTC
.	.	TRBV11-3	TRBJ2-3	CASSLDRGDARRDTQYF	TGTGCCAGCAGCTTAGACAGGGGCGATGCCCGGAGAGATACGCAGTATTTT
.	TRBD1	TRBV11-2	TRBJ1-4	CASSFRRGQGVEKLFF	TGTGCCAGCAGCTTCCGCAGGGGACAGGGAGTTGAAAAACTGTTTTTT
.	.	TRBV3-1/TRBV3-2	TRBJ2-1	CASSQEAASSYNEQFF	TGTGCCAGCAGCCAAGAAGCAGCGAGCTCCTACAATGAGCAGTTCTTC
.	.	TRBV6-5	TRBJ2-7	CASSYGAGKNYEQYF	TGTGCCAGCAGTTACGGGGCAGGGAAAAACTACGAGCAGTACTTC
once	TRBD2	TRBV7-6	TRBJ2-2	CASSPLAGNTGELFF	TGTGCCAGCAGCCCACTAGCGGGGAACACCGGGGAGCTGTTTTTT
.	.	TRBV6-5	TRBJ1-4	CASILTANEKLFF	TGTGCCAGCATCCTGACGGCTAATGAAAAACTGTTTTTT
.	.	TRBV6-5	TRBJ1-3	CASIPIGVGGNTIYF	TGTGCCAGCATCCCCATCGGCGTGGGGGGAAACACCATATATTTT
.	TRBD1	TRBV11-3	TRBJ2-3	CASSLGGGRGESTDTQYF	TGTGCCAGCAGCTTAGGAGGGGGCCGAGGCGAGAGTACAGATACGCAGTATTTT
.	.	TRBV30	TRBJ1-1	CAWSTGRASTEAFF	TGTGCCTGGAGTACGGGCAGGGCGTCGACTGAAGCTTTCTTT
.	TRBD1	TRBV12-5	TRBJ1-2	CASGFDRAYGYTF	TGTGCTAGTGGTTTTGACAGGGCCTATGGCTACACCTTC
.	.	TRBV30	TRBJ1-5	CAWSVRLGRPSGEPQHF	TGTGCCTGGAGTGTACGTTTGGGGCGCCCATCGGGGGAGCCCCAGCATTTT
.	.	TRBV11-2	TRBJ1-2	CASSLGTRDYGYTF	TGTGCCAGCAGCTTAGGGACCAGGGACTATGGCTACACCTTC
.	.	TRBV5-1	TRBJ1-2	CASREGEYGYTF	TGCGCCAGCAGGGAGGGGGAATATGGCTACACCTTC
.	TRBD1	TRBV28	TRBJ1-2	CASSLGQGAGGGYTF	TGTGCCAGCAGTTTAGGGCAGGGGGCAGGAGGTGGCTACACCTTC
.	TRBD2	TRBV15	TRBJ2-1	CATSRDQSVSGGWQFF	TGTGCCACCAGCAGAGATCAGAGTGTTAGCGGGGGTTGGCAGTTCTTC
.	.	TRBV10-3	TRBJ2-7	CATGGLFSYEQYF	TGTGCCACCGGGGGGCTGTTCTCCTACGAGCAGTACTTC
.	TRBD2	TRBV6-5	TRBJ2-1	CASSSLTSGGYNEQFF	TGTGCCAGCAGTTCCCTCACTAGCGGGGGCTACAATGAGCAGTTCTTC
.	.	TRBV5-1	TRBJ2-7	CASSPGTPSYEQYF	TGCGCCAGCAGCCCGGGGACACCATCCTACGAGCAGTACTTC
.	.	TRBV20-1	TRBJ1-2	CSARNREGYTF	TGCAGTGCTAGAAACAGGGAGGGCTACACCTTC
.	.	TRBV7-8	TRBJ1-6	CASSSGHVNSPLHF	TGTGCCAGCAGCTCAGGACACGTGAATTCACCCCTCCACTTT
.	.	TRBV19	TRBJ1-2	CASSISRDSYGYTF	TGTGCCAGTAGTATATCCAGGGATAGCTATGGCTACACCTTC
.	.	TRBV5-1	TRBJ2-1	CASSATRRGRYNEQFF	TGCGCCAGCAGCGCAACTAGGAGGGGGCGTTACAATGAGCAGTTCTTC